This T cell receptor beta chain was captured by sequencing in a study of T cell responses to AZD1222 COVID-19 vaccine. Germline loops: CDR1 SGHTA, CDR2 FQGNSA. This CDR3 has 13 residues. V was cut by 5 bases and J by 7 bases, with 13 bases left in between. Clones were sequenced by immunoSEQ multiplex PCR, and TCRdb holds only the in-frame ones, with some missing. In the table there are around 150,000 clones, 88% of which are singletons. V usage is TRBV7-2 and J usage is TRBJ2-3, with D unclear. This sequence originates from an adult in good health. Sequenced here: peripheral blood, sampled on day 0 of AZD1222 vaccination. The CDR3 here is CASSPRRWNTQYF. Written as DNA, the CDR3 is TGTGCCAGCAGCCCCCGGCGGTGGAATACGCAGTATTTT.